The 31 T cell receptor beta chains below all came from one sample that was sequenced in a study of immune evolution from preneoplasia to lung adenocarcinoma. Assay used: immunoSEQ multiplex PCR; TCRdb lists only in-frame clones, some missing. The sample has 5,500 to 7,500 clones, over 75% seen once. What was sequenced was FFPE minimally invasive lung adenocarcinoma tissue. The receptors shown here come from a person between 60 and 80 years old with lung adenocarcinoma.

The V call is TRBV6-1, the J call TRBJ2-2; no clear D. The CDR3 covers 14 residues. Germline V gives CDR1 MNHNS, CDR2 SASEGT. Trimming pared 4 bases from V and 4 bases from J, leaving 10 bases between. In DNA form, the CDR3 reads TGTGCCAGCAGTGCAAGCCCCTTCACCGGGGAGCTGTTTTTT. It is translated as CASSASPFTGELFF.

CDR3 in DNA: TGTGCCAGTAGTCCCGGGGACATTCATGGCTACACCTTC. Protein product: CASSPGDIHGYTF. The genes are TRBV19 and TRBJ1-2; TRBD1 might be the D (6 bases). The CDR3 is made up of 13 amino acids. V was cut by 5 bases and J by 6 bases, with 13 bases left in between. Germline V gene data show CDR1 as LNHDA and CDR2 as SQIVND (reference sequence).

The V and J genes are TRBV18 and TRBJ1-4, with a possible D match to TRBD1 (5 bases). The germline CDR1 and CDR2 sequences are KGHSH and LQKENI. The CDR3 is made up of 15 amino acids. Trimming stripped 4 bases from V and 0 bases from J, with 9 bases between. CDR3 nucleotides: TGTGCCAGCTCACGGGACCTTGCAACTAATGAAAAACTGTTTTTT. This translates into CASSRDLATNEKLFF.

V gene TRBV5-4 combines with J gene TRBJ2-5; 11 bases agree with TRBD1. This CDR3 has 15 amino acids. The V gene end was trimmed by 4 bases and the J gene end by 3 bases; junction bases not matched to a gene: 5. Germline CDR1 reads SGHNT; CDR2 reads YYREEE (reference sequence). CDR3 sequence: CASSQDRGRKETQYF. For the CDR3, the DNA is TGTGCCAGCAGCCAGGACAGGGGGCGCAAAGAGACCCAGTACTTC.

The CDR3 loop is CASSPTGVGEKLFF. CDR3 bases: TGTGCCAGCAGTCCGACAGGGGTTGGGGAAAAACTGTTTTTT. The chain carries TRBV2 and TRBJ1-4; 8 bases are shared with TRBD1. The ends lost 5 bases at V and 8 bases at J; junction bases unmatched: 7. This CDR3 is 14 amino acids long. Germline V CDR1 and CDR2: SNHLY, FYNNEI.

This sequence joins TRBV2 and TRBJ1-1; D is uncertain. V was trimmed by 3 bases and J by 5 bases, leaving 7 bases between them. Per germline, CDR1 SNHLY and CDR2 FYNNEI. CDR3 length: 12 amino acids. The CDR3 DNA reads TGTGCCAGCAGTGACTTGGGGACTGAAGCTTTCTTT. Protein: CASSDLGTEAFF.

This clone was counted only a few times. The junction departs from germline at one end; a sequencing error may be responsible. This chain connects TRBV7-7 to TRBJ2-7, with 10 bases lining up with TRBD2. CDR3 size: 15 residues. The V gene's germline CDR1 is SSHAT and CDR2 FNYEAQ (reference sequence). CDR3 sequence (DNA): TGTGCTAGCAGCTTAGCGGGAGGCGGCACCTACGAGCAGTACTTC. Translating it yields CASSLAGGGTYEQYF.

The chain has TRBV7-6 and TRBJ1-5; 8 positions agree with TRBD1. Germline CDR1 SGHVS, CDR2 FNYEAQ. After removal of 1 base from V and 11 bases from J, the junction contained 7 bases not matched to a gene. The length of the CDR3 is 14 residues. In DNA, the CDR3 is TGTGCCAGCAGCTTAGATGCAGGGGGCACGGCCCAGCATTTT. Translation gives CASSLDAGGTAQHF.

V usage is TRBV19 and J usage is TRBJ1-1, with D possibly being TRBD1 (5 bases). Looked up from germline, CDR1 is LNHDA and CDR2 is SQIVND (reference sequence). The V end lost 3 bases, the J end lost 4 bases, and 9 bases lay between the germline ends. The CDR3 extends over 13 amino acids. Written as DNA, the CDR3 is TGTGCCAGTAGTATCTTGAGGGGCACTGAAGCTTTCTTT. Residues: CASSILRGTEAFF.

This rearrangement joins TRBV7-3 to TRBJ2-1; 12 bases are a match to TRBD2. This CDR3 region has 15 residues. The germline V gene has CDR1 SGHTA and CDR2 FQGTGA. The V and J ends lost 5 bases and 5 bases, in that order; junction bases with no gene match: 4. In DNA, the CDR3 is TGTGCCAGCAGCCTGGGACTAGCGGGCGACAATGAGCAGTTCTTC. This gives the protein CASSLGLAGDNEQFF.

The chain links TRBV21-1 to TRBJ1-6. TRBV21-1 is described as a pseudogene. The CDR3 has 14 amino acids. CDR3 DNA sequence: TGTGCCAGCAGGATCTTCGGTGGGAATTCACCCCTCCACTTT. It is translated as CASRIFGGNSPLHF.

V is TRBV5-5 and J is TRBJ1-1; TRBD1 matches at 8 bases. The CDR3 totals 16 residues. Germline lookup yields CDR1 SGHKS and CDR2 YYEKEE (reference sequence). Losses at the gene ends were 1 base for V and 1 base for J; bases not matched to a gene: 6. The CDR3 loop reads CASSLSLGTGNTEAFF. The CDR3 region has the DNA TGTGCCAGCAGCTTGAGTCTCGGGACAGGGAACACTGAAGCTTTCTTT.

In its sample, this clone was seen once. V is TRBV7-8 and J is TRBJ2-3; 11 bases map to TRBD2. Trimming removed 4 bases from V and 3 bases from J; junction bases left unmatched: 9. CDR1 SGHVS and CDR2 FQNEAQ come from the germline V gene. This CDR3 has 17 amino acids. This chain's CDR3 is CASSSGLAGGGTDTQYF. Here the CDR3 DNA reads TGTGCCAGCAGCTCCGGGCTAGCGGGAGGAGGGACAGATACGCAGTATTTT.

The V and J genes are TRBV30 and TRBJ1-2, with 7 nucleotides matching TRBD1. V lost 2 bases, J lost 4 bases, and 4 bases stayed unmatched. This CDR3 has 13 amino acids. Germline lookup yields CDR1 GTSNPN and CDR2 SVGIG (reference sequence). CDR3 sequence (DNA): TGTGCCTGGAGTCAGACAGGGATCTATGGCTACACCTTC. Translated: CAWSQTGIYGYTF.

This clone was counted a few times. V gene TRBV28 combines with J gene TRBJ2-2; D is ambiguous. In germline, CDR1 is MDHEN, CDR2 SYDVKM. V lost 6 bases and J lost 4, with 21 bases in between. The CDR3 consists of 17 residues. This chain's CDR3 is CASSSWADPLSTGELFF. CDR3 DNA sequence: TGTGCCAGCAGCTCCTGGGCAGATCCCTTAAGCACCGGGGAGCTGTTTTTT.

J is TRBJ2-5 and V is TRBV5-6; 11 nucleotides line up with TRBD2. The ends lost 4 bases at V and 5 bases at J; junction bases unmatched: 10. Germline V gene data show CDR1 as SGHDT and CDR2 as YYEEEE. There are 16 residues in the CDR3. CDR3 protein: CASSRQVLAGVETQYF. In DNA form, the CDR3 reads TGTGCCAGCAGCCGACAAGTACTAGCGGGAGTCGAGACCCAGTACTTC.

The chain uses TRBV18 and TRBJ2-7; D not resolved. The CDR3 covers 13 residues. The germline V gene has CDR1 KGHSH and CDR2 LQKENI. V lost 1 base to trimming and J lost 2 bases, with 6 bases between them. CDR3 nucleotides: TGTGCCAGCTCACCACTAGATCCCTACGAGCAGTACTTC. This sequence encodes CASSPLDPYEQYF.

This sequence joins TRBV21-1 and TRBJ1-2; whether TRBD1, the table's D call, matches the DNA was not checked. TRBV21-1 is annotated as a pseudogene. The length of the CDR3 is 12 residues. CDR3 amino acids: CASNHRGDGYTF. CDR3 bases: TGTGCCAGCAACCACAGGGGGGATGGCTACACCTTC.

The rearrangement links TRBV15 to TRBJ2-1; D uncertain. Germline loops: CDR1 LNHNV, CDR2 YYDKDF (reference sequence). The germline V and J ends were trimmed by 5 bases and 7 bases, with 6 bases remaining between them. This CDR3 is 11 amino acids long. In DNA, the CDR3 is TGTGCCACCAGCCGAGGAAATGAGCAGTTCTTC. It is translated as CATSRGNEQFF. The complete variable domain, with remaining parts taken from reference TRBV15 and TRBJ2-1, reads DAMVIQNPRYQVTQFGKPVTLSCSQTLNHNVMYWYQQKSSQAPKLLFHYYDKDFNNEADTPDNFQSRRPNTSFCFLDIRSPGLGDTAMYLCATSRGNEQFFGPGTRLTVL.

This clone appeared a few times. Here the CDR3 reads CASSFGAAGELFF. CDR3 in DNA: TGTGCCAGCAGCTTTGGCGCCGCCGGGGAGCTGTTTTTT. This chain joins TRBV7-9 and TRBJ2-2, with unresolved D. Germline CDR1 reads SEHNR; CDR2 reads FQNEAQ (reference sequence). V dropped 3 bases and J dropped 6 bases, with 8 bases sitting between them. This CDR3 is 13 amino acids long.

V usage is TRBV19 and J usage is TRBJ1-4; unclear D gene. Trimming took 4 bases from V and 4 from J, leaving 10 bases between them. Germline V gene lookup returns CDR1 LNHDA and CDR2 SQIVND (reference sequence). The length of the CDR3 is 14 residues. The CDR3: CASSTQQFNEKLFF. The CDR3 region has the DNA TGTGCCAGTAGTACCCAGCAGTTTAATGAAAAACTGTTTTTT.

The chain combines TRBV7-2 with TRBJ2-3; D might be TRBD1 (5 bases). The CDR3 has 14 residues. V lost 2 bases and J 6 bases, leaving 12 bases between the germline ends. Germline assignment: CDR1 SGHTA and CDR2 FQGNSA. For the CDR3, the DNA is TGTGCCAGCAGCTTAAAGGCAGGGCGGGATACGCAGTATTTT. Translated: CASSLKAGRDTQYF.

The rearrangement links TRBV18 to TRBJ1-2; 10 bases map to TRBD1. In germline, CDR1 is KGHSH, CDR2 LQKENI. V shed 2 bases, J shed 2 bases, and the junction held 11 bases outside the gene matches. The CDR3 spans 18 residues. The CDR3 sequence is CASSPSSGTGAGNYGYTF. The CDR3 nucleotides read TGTGCCAGCTCACCAAGCTCCGGGACAGGGGCGGGGAACTATGGCTACACCTTC. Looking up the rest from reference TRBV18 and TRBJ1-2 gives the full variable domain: NAGVMQNPRHLVRRRGQEARLRCSPMKGHSHVYWYRQLPEEGLKFMVYLQKENIIDESGMPKERFSAEFPKEGPSILRIQQVVRGDSAAYFCASSPSSGTGAGNYGYTFGSGTRLTVV.

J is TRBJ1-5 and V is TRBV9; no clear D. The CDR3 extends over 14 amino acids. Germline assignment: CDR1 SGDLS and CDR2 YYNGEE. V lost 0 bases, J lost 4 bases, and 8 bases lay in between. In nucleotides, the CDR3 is TGTGCCAGCAGCGTAGATAGCAGGAATCAGCCCCAGCATTTT. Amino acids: CASSVDSRNQPQHF.

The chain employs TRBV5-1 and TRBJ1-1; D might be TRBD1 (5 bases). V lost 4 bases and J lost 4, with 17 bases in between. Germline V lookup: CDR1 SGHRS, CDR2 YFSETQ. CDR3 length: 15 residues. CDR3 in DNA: TGCGCCAGCAGCCCCCAAATAAGGGGAACCACTGAAGCTTTCTTT. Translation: CASSPQIRGTTEAFF. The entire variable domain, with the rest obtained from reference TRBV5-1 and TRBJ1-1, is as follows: KAGVTQTPRYLIKTRGQQVTLSCSPISGHRSVSWYQQTPGQGLQFLFEYFSETQRNKGNFPGRFSGRQFSNSRSEMNVSTLELGDSALYLCASSPQIRGTTEAFFGQGTRLTVV.

CDR3 bases: TGTGCCAGCAGCTTGGCTCACGGTTCGGGGACTGAAGCTTTCTTT. The encoded protein is CASSLAHGSGTEAFF. The J gene is TRBJ1-1, the V gene TRBV5-4; D gene uncertain. CDR1 SGHNT and CDR2 YYREEE come from the germline V gene (reference sequence). This CDR3 is 15 amino acids long. The germline V and J ends were trimmed by 0 bases and 5 bases, with 14 bases remaining between them.

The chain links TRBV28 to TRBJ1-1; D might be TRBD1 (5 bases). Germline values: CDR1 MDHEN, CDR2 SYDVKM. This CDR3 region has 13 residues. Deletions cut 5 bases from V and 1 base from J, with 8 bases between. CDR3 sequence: CASSTTANTEAFF. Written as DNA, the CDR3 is TGTGCCAGCAGTACGACAGCGAACACTGAAGCTTTCTTT. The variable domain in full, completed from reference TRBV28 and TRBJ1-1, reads DVKVTQSSRYLVKRTGEKVFLECVQDMDHENMFWYRQDPGLGLRLIYFSYDVKMKEKGDIPEGYSVSREKKERFSLILESASTNQTSMYLCASSTTANTEAFFGQGTRLTVV.

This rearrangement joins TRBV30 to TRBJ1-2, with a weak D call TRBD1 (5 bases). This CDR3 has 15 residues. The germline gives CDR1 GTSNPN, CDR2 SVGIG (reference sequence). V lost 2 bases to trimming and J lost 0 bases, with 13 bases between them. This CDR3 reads CAWSFSDRPNYGYTF. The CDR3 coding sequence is TGTGCCTGGAGTTTCTCCGACAGACCTAACTATGGCTACACCTTC.

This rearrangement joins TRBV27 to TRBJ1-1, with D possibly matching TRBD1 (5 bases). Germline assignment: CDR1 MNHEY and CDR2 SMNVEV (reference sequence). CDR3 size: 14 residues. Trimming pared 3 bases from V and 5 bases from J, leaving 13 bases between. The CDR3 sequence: CASSFLGGGTEAFF. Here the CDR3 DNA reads TGTGCCAGCAGTTTCTTGGGGGGTGGAACTGAAGCTTTCTTT.

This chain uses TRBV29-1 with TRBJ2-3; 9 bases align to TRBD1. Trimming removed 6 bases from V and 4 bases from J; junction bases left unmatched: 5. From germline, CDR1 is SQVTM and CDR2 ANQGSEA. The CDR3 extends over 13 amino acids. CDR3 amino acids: CSVTGTGPDTQYF. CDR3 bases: TGCAGCGTGACCGGGACAGGGCCAGATACGCAGTATTTT.

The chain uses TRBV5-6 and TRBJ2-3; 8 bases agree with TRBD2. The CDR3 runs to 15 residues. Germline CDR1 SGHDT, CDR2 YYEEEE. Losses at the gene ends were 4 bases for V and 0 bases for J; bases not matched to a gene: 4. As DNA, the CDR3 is TGTGCCAGCAGCCCTACTAGCGGTAGCACAGATACGCAGTATTTT. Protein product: CASSPTSGSTDTQYF.